What follows is one T cell receptor beta chain and its context. This clone was counted a single time. Its antigen has not been determined. Base qualities are not provided; no much larger clone lies one nucleotide away. This sample is drawn from a study of cytotoxic CD8 clonotypes in ibrutinib-treated CLL (dated by TCRdb to the early 2020s). Some background on the complete study: The cohort had 11 relapsed/refractory and more than 14 treatment-naive patients; approximately 17 were IGHV unmutated. Cryopreserved peripheral blood mononuclear cells were obtained before treatment, at response, and at either sustained remission or disease progression. Response samples were obtained after a median of around 11 months of treatment, with a range of about 6 to 36 months. Responses were partial in around 24 patients and complete in 2; after median approximately 67 months follow-up, some 15 stayed in remission and roughly twelve progressed. Longitudinal samples were obtainable from about 30% of the roughly 90 participants in the trial. Samples averaged roughly 280,000 productive templates and some 96,000 productive rearrangements.

The germline V gene sets CDR1 to SGHTA and CDR2 to FQGTGA. V and J lose 2 bases and 4 bases, and a span of 11 bases separates them. From its cysteine to its phenylalanine, the CDR3 spans 14 amino acids. This entry keeps only the CDR3 DNA: 42 bases, framed from base 1. A MiSeq instrument was used for deep resolution sequencing, which targeted depths ranging from 1 in 1 million up to 1 in 200,000 T cells, with coverage averaging 10x for each clonotype. The immunoSEQ hsTCRB Kit was used to generate TCR beta libraries. Per the original workflow: The data were analyzed with ImmunoSEQ Analyzer and ImmunoSEQ Data Assistant, and V, D and J gene assignments followed IMGT definitions. Clonality, which ranges from 0 to 1, was calculated by subtracting the normalized Shannon entropy of productive rearrangement frequencies from one. Only overrepresented clonotypes making up at least 0.05% of the repertoire of each patient were included in the public clonotype analysis. Fewer than 15 repertoires from age-matched healthy donors, obtained from immuneACCESS, served as clonality controls. Sourced from immuneACCESS, this table was stored by TCRdb with only in-frame sequences that have V and J called. A share of the clones is absent; for the studies checked, an unresolved V gene accounts for under half, and the remainder has no known explanation. V, J and clone size are those of that table, while D and trimming were read from the DNA. The sample data list some 300,000 clones, and just under 80% of these were observed just once. Together, the top ten hold 6.5% to 8% of the sample.

Here is what the overall study found, with its caveats: Lymph node repertoires were not examined, and the timing of sampling was not matched between patients in sustained remission and those whose disease progressed. An increase in clonality was observed at ibrutinib response, with clonality remaining stable during sustained remission and falling back toward baseline at progression. Public clonotypes were rare and either contracted or stayed stable during treatment, and the rise in clonality at ibrutinib response reflected the expansion of private clonotypes. Baseline clonality exceeded that of age-matched healthy donors and correlated strongly with circulating CD8+ T-cell counts.

For TCR beta library preparation, roughly 2 micrograms of genomic DNA were isolated from cryopreserved PBMCs. High-throughput TCR beta sequencing was performed on longitudinal blood samples from CLL patients receiving ibrutinib monotherapy. Patients were enrolled in a phase 2 open-label single-center ibrutinib monotherapy trial. The clonotype originates from a human donor with chronic lymphocytic leukemia. The rearranged chain carries TRBV7-3 and TRBJ2-5; a weak D assignment points to TRBD1 (5 bases agree). This sample comprised PBMCs, obtained before ibrutinib treatment. CDR3 sequence: CASSLAGIGETQYF. The sequenced DNA: TGTGCCAGCAGCTTAGCAGGGATCGGAGAGACCCAGTACTTC.